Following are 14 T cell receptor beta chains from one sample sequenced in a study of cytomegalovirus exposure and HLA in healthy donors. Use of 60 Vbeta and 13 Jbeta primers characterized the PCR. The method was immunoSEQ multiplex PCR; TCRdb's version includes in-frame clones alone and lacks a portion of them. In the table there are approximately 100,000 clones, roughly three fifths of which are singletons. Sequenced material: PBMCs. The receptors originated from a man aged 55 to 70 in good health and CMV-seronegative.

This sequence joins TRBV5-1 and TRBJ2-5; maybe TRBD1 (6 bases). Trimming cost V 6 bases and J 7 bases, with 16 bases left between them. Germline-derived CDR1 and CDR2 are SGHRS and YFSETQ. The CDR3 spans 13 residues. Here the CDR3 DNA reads TGCGCCAGCAAACACAGGGTTTACGGGACCCAGTACTTC. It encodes CASKHRVYGTQYF.

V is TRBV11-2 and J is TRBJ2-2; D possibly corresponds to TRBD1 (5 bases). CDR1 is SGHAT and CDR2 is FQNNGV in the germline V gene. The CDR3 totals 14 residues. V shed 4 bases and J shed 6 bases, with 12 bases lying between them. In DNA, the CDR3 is TGTGCCAGCAGCTACTATCAGGGTGCCGGGGAGCTGTTTTTT. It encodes CASSYYQGAGELFF.

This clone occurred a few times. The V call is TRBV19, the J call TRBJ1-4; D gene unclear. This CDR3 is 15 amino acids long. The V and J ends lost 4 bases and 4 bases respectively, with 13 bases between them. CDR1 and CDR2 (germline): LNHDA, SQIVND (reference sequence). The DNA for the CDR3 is TGTGCCAGTAGTACCCGGGAGGGTTATAATGAAAAACTGTTTTTT. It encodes CASSTREGYNEKLFF.

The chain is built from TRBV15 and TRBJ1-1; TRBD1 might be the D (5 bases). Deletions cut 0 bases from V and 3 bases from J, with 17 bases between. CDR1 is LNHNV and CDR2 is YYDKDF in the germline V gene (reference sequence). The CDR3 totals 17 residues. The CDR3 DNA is TGTGCCACCAGCAGAGATCTCTCGCGACAGTCACACACTGAAGCTTTCTTT. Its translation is CATSRDLSRQSHTEAFF.

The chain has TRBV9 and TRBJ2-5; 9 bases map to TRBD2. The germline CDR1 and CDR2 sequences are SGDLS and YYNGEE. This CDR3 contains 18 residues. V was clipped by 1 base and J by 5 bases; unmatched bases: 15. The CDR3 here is CASSVPFYGGRARETQYF. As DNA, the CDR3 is TGTGCCAGCAGCGTACCCTTTTACGGCGGGAGGGCCCGGGAGACCCAGTACTTC.

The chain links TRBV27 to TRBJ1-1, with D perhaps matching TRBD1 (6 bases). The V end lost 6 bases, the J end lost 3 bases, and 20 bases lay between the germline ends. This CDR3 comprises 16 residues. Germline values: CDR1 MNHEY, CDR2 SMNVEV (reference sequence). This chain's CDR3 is CASSPIIQGSDTEAFF. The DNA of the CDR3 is TGTGCCAGCAGCCCGATAATACAGGGATCAGACACTGAAGCTTTCTTT.

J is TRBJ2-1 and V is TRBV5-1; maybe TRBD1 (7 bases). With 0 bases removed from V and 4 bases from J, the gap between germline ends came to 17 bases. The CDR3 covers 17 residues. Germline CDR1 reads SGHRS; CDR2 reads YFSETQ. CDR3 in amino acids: CASSLDPGAGGYNEQFF. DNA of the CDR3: TGCGCCAGCAGCTTGGACCCGGGGGCAGGGGGTTACAATGAGCAGTTCTTC.

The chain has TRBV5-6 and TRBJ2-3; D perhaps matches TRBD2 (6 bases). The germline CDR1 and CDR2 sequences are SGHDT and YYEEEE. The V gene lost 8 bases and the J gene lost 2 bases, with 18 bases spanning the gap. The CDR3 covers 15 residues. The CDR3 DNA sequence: TGTGCCAGTACTCCCCGGGAGCGATTCACAGATACGCAGTATTTT. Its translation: CASTPRERFTDTQYF.

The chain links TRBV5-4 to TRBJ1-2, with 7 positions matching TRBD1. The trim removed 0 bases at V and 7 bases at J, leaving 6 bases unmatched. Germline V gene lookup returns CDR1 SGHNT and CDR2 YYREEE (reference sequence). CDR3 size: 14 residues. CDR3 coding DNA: TGTGCCAGCAGCTTGGATTCAGGGGGAATTGGCTACACCTTC. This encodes CASSLDSGGIGYTF.

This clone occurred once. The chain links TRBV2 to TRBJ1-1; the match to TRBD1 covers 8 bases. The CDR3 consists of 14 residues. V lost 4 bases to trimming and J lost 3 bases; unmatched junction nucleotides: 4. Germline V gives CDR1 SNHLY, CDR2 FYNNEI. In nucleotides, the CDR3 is TGTGCCAGCAGTGGACGGACAGGGCACACTGAAGCTTTCTTT. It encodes CASSGRTGHTEAFF. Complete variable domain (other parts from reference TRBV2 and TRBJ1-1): EPEVTQTPSHQVTQMGQEVILRCVPISNHLYFYWYRQILGQKVEFLVSFYNNEISEKSEIFDDQFSVERPDGSNFTLKIRSTKLEDSAMYFCASSGRTGHTEAFFGQGTRLTVV.

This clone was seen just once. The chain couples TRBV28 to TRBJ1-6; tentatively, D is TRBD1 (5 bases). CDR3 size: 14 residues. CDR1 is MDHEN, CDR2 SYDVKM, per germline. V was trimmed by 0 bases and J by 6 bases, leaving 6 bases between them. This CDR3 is CASSLWGGNSPLHF. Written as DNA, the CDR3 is TGTGCCAGCAGTTTATGGGGGGGTAATTCACCCCTCCACTTT.

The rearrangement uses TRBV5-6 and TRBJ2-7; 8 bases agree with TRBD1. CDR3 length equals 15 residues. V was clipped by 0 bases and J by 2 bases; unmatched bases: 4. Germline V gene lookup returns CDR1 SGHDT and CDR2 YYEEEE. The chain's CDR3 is CASSLETGETYEQYF. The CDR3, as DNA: TGTGCCAGCAGCTTGGAGACAGGGGAGACCTACGAGCAGTACTTC. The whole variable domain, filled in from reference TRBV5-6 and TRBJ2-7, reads DAGVTQSPTHLIKTRGQQVTLRCSPKSGHDTVSWYQQALGQGPQFIFQYYEEEERQRGNFPDRFSGHQFPNYSSELNVNALLLGDSALYLCASSLETGETYEQYFGPGTRLTVT.

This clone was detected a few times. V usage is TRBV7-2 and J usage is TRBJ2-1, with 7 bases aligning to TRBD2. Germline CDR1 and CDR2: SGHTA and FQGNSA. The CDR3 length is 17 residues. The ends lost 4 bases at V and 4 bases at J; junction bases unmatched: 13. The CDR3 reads CASSSGLGVPRYNEQFF. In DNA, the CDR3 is TGTGCCAGCAGCTCAGGACTAGGGGTCCCGCGTTACAATGAGCAGTTCTTC.

CDR3 coding DNA: TGTGCCAGCAGCTTAGGGTGGCCGGGTCCCTACGAGCAGTACTTC. It is translated as CASSLGWPGPYEQYF. V and J are TRBV11-2 and TRBJ2-7, with D uncertain. The CDR3 extends over 15 amino acids. V lost 1 base and J 2 bases, leaving 12 bases between the germline ends. Germline-derived CDR1 and CDR2 are SGHAT and FQNNGV.